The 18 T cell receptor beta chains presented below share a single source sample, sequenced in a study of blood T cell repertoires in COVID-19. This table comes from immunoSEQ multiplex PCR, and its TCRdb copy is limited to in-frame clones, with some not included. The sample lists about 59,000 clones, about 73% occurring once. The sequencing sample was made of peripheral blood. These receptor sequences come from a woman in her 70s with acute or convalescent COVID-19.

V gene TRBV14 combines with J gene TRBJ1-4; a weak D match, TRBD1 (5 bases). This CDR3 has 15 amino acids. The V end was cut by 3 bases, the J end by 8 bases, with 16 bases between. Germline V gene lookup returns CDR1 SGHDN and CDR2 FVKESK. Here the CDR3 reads CASSQLQALGEKLFF. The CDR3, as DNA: TGTGCCAGCAGCCAGTTACAGGCGCTAGGGGAAAAACTGTTTTTT.

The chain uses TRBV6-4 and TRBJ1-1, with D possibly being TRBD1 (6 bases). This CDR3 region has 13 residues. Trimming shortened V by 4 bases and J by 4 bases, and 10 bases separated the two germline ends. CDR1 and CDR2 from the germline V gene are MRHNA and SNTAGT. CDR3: CASSGQAGTEAFF. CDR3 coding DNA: TGTGCCAGCAGTGGACAGGCGGGCACTGAAGCTTTCTTT.

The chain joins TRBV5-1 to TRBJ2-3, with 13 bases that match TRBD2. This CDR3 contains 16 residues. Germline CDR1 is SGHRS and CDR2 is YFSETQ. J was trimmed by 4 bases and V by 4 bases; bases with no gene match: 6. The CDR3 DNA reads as TGCGCCAGCAGCATCGGACTAGCGGGGGCGGCAGATACGCAGTATTTT. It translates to CASSIGLAGAADTQYF.

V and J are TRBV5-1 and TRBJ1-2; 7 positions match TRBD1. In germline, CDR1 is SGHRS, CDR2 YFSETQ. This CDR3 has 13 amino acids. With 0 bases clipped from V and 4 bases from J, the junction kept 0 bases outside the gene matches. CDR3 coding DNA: TGCGCCAGCAGCTTGGAGGGGGCCTATGGCTACACCTTC. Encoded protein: CASSLEGAYGYTF.

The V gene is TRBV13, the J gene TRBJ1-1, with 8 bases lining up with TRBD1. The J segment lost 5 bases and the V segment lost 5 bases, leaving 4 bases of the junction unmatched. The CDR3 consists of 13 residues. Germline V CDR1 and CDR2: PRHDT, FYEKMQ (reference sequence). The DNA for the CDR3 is TGTGCCAGCAGCCCCCGACAGGGGACTGAAGCTTTCTTT. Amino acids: CASSPRQGTEAFF.

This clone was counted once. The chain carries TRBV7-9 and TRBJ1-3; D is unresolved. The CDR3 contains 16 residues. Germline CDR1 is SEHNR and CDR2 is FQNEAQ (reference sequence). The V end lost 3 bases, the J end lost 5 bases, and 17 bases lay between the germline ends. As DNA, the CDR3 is TGTGCCAGCAGCTTGATTCTGACGCTAGAGCGAAACACCATATATTTT. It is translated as CASSLILTLERNTIYF. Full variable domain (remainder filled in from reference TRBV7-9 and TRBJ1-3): DTGVSQNPRHKITKRGQNVTFRCDPISEHNRLYWYRQTLGQGPEFLTYFQNEAQLEKSRLLSDRFSAERPKGSFSTLEIQRTEQGDSAMYLCASSLILTLERNTIYFGEGSWLTVV.

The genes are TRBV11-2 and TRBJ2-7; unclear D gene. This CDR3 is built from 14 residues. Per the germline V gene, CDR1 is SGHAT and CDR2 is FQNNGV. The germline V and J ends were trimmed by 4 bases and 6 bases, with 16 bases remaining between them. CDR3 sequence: CASSSRIQESEQYV. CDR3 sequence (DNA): TGTGCCAGCAGCTCCCGAATCCAGGAAAGCGAGCAGTACGTC.

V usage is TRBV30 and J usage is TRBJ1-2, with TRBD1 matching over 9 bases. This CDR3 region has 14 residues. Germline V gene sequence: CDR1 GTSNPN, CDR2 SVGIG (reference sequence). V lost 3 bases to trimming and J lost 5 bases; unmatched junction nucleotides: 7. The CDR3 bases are TGTGCCTGGAGGCTTAGGACAGGGGTGTATGGCTACACCTTC. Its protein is CAWRLRTGVYGYTF.

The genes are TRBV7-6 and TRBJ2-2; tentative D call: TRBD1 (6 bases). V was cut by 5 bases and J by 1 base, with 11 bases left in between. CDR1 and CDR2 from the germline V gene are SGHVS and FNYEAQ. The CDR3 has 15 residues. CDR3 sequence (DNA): TGTGCCAGCAGCAGGGGGTGGGGGAACACCGGGGAGCTGTTTTTT. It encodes CASSRGWGNTGELFF.

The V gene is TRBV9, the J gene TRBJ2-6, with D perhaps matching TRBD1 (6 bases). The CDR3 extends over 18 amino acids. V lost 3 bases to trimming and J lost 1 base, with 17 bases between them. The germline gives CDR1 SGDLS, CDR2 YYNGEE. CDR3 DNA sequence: TGTGCCAGCAGCGCTCCCGGGACACTTTGGTCTGGGGCCAACGTCCTGACTTTC. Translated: CASSAPGTLWSGANVLTF.

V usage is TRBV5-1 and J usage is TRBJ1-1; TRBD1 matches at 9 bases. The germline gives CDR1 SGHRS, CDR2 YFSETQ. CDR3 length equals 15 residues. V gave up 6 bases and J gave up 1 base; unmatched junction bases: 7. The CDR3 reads CASTGGQGWNTEAFF. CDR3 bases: TGCGCCAGCACGGGGGGACAGGGTTGGAACACTGAAGCTTTCTTT. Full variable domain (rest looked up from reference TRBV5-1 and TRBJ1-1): KAGVTQTPRYLIKTRGQQVTLSCSPISGHRSVSWYQQTPGQGLQFLFEYFSETQRNKGNFPGRFSGRQFSNSRSEMNVSTLELGDSALYLCASTGGQGWNTEAFFGQGTRLTVV.

CDR3 sequence (DNA): TGTGCCAGTAGTTACGGGACAGGGAACACTGAAGCTTTCTTT. Its protein is CASSYGTGNTEAFF. This chain joins TRBV19 and TRBJ1-1, with 8 bases that match TRBD1. Germline values: CDR1 LNHDA, CDR2 SQIVND (reference sequence). Trimming at V came to 5 bases and at J to 1 base, leaving 3 bases not matched to a gene. The CDR3 runs to 14 residues.

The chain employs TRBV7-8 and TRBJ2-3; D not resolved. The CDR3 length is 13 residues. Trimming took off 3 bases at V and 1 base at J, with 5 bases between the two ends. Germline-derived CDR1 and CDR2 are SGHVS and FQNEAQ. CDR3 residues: CASSFSGTDTQYF. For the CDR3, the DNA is TGTGCCAGCAGCTTTTCCGGCACAGATACGCAGTATTTT. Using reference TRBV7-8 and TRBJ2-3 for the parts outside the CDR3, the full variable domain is GAGVSQSPRYKVAKRGQDVALRCDPISGHVSLFWYQQALGQGPEFLTYFQNEAQLDKSGLPSDRFFAERPEGSVSTLKIQRTQQEDSAVYLCASSFSGTDTQYFGPGTRLTVL.

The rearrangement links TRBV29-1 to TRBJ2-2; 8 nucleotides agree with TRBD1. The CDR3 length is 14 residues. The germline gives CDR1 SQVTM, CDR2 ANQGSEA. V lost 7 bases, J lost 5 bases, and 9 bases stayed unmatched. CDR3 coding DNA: TGCAGCGCTTTCCGGACAGGGCCTACCGGGGAGCTGTTTTTT. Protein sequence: CSAFRTGPTGELFF.

CDR3 in DNA: TGCGCCAGCAGCCAACCCCCCCTCTACGAGCAGTACTTC. The encoded protein is CASSQPPLYEQYF. The chain recombines TRBV4-1 with TRBJ2-7, with D unclear. The germline V gene encodes CDR1 MGHRA and CDR2 YSYEKL. This CDR3 has 13 residues. V gave up 2 bases and J gave up 3 bases, with 8 bases separating them.

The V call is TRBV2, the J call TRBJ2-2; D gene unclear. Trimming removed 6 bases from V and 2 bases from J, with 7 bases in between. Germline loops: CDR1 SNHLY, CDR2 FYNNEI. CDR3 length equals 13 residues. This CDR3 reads CASRVTNTGELFF. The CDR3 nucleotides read TGTGCCAGCAGGGTTACAAACACCGGGGAGCTGTTTTTT.

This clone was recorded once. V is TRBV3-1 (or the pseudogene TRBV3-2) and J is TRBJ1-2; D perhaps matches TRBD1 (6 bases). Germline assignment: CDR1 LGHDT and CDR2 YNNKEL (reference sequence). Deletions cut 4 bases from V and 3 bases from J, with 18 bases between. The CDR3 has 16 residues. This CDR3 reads CASSPSRRQGYYGYTF. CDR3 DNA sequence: TGTGCCAGCAGCCCAAGCCGTCGGCAGGGGTACTATGGCTACACCTTC.

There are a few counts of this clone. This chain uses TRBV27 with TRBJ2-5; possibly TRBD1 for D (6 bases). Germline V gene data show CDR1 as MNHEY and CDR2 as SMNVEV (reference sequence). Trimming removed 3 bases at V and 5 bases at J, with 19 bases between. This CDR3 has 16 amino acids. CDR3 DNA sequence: TGTGCCAGCAGTTTTAGGGCAGGGGATTTGAGGGAGACCCAGTACTTC. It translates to CASSFRAGDLRETQYF.